This T cell receptor (beta chain) was sequenced in a study of cytomegalovirus exposure and HLA in healthy donors. This PCR relied on a set of 60 Vbeta primers and 13 Jbeta primers. Profiled with immunoSEQ multiplex PCR; TCRdb holds only in-frame clones, not every one. The sample holds under 200,000 clones, around four fifths seen once. On this clone itself: At one boundary the junction diverges from the germline segment, which might be a read error.

Germline lookup yields CDR1 MGHDK and CDR2 SYGVNS. The CDR3 is made up of 13 amino acids. The sequencing input was PBMCs. The chain uses TRBV25-1 and TRBJ2-3, with unresolved D. This TCR derives from a woman aged 18 to 35 in good health and CMV-seronegative. The CDR3 region has the DNA TGTGCCGGCAGTGAAACAGGCACAGATACGCAGTATTTT. Its protein product is CAGSETGTDTQYF. The whole variable domain, filled in from reference TRBV25-1 and TRBJ2-3, reads EADIYQTPRYLVIGTGKKITLECSQTMGHDKMYWYQQDPGMELHLIHYSYGVNSTEKGDLSSESTVSRIRTEHFPLTLESARPSHTSQYLCAGSETGTDTQYFGPGTRLTVL.